This T cell receptor beta chain appears in the sequencing data of a study of T-cell memory formation after mild COVID-19. TCRdb re-called the 5' RACE reads through MiXCR, storing one row per CDR3 protein. The sample carries hundreds of thousands of distinct CDR3 sequences, 25% to 30% recorded once. Study outcomes and limitations: Balance between CD4 and CD8 was seen in clones contracting day 15 to 85, and a CD4+ lean was seen in later expanders. Nothing confirmed that second-wave clones peaking on day 37 were specific for SARS-CoV-2. Contracting CD4+ clones lay largely in CM and EM, with CD8+ ones residing in EMRA.

This clonotype was observed a few times. The target antigen is unknown. The V end lost 5 bases, the J end lost 3 bases, and 17 bases lay between the germline ends. The CDR3 covers 15 residues. The germline V gene encodes CDR1 SGHRS and CDR2 YFSETQ. Sequenced material: PBMCs or a T cell subset sorted from them (not recorded which). The receptor was isolated from an adult woman who had mild COVID-19 (a few samples of this study predate the infection). Cell type and time point are not known. The chain is built from TRBV5-1 and TRBJ1-1, with a possible D match to TRBD1 (6 bases). CDR3 sequence reads: CASSIRPEGDTEAFF. The CDR3 coding sequence is TGCGCCAGCAGTATCCGTCCGGAGGGGGACACTGAAGCTTTCTTT.